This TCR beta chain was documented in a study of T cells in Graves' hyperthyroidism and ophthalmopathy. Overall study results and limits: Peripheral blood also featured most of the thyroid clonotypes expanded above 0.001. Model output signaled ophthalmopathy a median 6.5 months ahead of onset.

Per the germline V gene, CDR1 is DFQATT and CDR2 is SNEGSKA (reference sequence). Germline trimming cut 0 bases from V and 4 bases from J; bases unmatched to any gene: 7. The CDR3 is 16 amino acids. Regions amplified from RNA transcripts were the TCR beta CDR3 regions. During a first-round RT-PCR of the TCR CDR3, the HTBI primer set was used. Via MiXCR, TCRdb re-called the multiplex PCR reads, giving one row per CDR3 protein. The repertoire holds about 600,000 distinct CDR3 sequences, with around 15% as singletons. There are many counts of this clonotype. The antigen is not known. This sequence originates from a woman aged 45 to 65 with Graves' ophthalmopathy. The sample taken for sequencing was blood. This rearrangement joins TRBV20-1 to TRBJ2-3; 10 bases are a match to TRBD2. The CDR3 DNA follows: TGCAGTGCTAGAGATTTTAGGGGACTAGCGTCAGATACGCAGTATTTT. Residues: CSARDFRGLASDTQYF.